Listed below are T cell receptor beta chains from one sample, sequenced in a study of vaccination and CD4 T cells after COVID-19. Their recognized antigens are unknown. In TCRdb, the PCR reads were re-called with MiXCR into one record per CDR3 protein. Among around 5,200 distinct CDR3 sequences listed, approximately 42% were seen once. The sequenced sample was CD4+ T cells from blood, cultured in vitro. The receptor source for this set is a human donor in good health. CDR3s include the opening cysteine and the closing phenylalanine or tryptophan. A D gene is named only where the DNA matches it firmly. Clone size is stated in some rows and not others, as once, few, many or a class when expanded.

abundance,j_gene,v_gene,d_gene,CDR3aa,CDR3nt
NA,TRBJ1-5,TRBV30,NA,CAWSAGGFNQPQHF,TGTGCCTGGAGTGCGGGGGGATTCAATCAGCCCCAGCATTTT
NA,TRBJ2-7,TRBV6-1,TRBD1,CASSPGQGTYEQYF,TGTGCCAGCAGTCCGGGACAGGGGACCTACGAGCAGTACTTC
few,TRBJ1-2,TRBV6-1,TRBD1,CASTPRGGLMGYGYTF,TGTGCCAGCACTCCCAGGGGGGGTTTAATGGGCTATGGCTACACCTTC
few,TRBJ1-6,TRBV6-4,NA,CASRDTGGPLHF,TGTGCCAGCAGAGATACGGGAGGACCCCTCCACTTT
NA,TRBJ1-2,TRBV6-5,NA,CASSYYREGYGYTF,TGTGCCAGCAGTTACTACAGGGAAGGGTATGGCTACACCTTC
NA,TRBJ1-4,TRBV20-1,TRBD1,CSARQGEKLFF,TGCAGTGCTCGACAGGGGGAAAAACTGTTTTTT
few,TRBJ1-3,TRBV20-1,NA,CSARDRERETGNTIYF,TGCAGTGCTAGAGATCGGGAGAGGGAGACAGGAAACACCATATATTTT
NA,TRBJ1-2,TRBV5-8,NA,CASSALGRHENYGYTF,TGTGCCAGCAGCGCCCTAGGACGGCACGAAAACTATGGCTACACCTTC
NA,TRBJ1-2,TRBV7-9,NA,CASSPSGANYGYTF,TGTGCCAGCAGCCCATCGGGAGCTAACTATGGCTACACCTTC
few,TRBJ2-7,TRBV20-1,NA,CSARVGEVLTDEQYF,TGCAGTGCTAGAGTGGGGGAGGTTCTAACAGACGAGCAGTACTTC
NA,TRBJ2-1,TRBV20-1,NA,CSAIDSTRVDEQFF,TGCAGTGCTATTGACTCTACCCGGGTGGATGAGCAGTTCTTC
few,TRBJ1-2,TRBV7-8,NA,CASSPSGTSDAYGYTF,TGTGCCAGCAGCCCCTCCGGGACATCGGACGCCTATGGCTACACCTTC
NA,TRBJ1-1,TRBV20-1,NA,CSARDRETEAFF,TGCAGTGCTAGAGACAGGGAGACTGAAGCTTTCTTT
NA,TRBJ1-2,TRBV5-1,TRBD1,CASSESRDRADGYTF,TGCGCCAGCAGCGAGTCCCGGGACAGGGCCGATGGCTACACCTTC
NA,TRBJ2-5,TRBV24-1,TRBD2,CATSDPLAGGKETQYF,TGTGCCACCAGTGACCCCCTAGCGGGAGGGAAAGAGACCCAGTACTTC
once,TRBJ2-1,TRBV2,NA,CASSEAGVVGGEQFF,TGTGCCAGCAGTGAAGCAGGGGTCGTGGGCGGTGAGCAGTTCTTC
once,TRBJ1-4,TRBV20-1,NA,CSAMVGPINEKLFF,TGCAGTGCTATGGTCGGACCTATAAATGAAAAACTGTTTTTT
NA,TRBJ1-1,TRBV28,NA,CASSGVFEAFF,TGTGCCAGCAGTGGGGTGTTCGAAGCTTTCTTT
NA,TRBJ2-5,TRBV9,NA,CASGLGAVYQETQYF,TGTGCCAGCGGCTTAGGGGCAGTGTACCAAGAGACCCAGTACTTC
NA,TRBJ1-6,TRBV6-2/TRBV6-3,NA,CASSPLGAAASYNSPLHF,TGTGCCAGCAGTCCTTTGGGGGCTGCTGCCTCCTATAATTCACCCCTCCACTTT
NA,TRBJ1-5,TRBV9,TRBD1,CASSVGTVHQPQHF,TGTGCCAGCAGCGTGGGGACAGTCCATCAGCCCCAGCATTTT
NA,TRBJ2-1,TRBV20-1,NA,CSARESSYNEQFF,TGCAGTGCTAGGGAGAGCTCCTACAATGAGCAGTTCTTC
NA,TRBJ1-3,TRBV11-1,NA,CASSRTASSGNTIYF,TGTGCCAGCAGCCGGACGGCGAGCTCTGGAAACACCATATATTTT
few,TRBJ2-3,TRBV24-1,TRBD1,CATSDSTGSTDTQYF,TGTGCCACCAGTGATTCGACAGGGTCCACAGATACGCAGTATTTT
few,TRBJ1-1,TRBV7-3,NA,CASSLKRNTEAFF,TGTGCCAGCAGCTTAAAACGGAACACTGAAGCTTTCTTT
NA,TRBJ2-7,TRBV12-3/TRBV12-4,TRBD1,CASSLVRDRGENYEQYF,TGTGCCAGCAGTTTAGTCCGGGACAGGGGGGAAAACTACGAGCAGTACTTC
NA,TRBJ2-5,TRBV6-5,TRBD2,CASSYGSGGTWETQYF,TGTGCCAGCAGTTACGGGAGCGGGGGGACTTGGGAGACCCAGTACTTC
NA,TRBJ1-1,TRBV6-5,NA,CASSYADPQGLGAQAFF,TGTGCCAGCAGTTACGCCGACCCTCAGGGGCTGGGAGCCCAGGCTTTCTTT
few,TRBJ1-1,TRBV7-9,TRBD1,CASSLQGGYTEAFF,TGTGCCAGCAGCTTACAGGGGGGTTACACTGAAGCTTTCTTT
NA,TRBJ1-5,TRBV6-5,NA,CASSSGDGNQPQHF,TGTGCCAGCAGTTCAGGGGACGGCAATCAGCCCCAGCATTTT
NA,TRBJ2-7,TRBV7-2,NA,CASIPTQTSYEQYF,TGTGCCAGCATCCCGACACAAACCTCCTACGAGCAGTACTTC
NA,TRBJ1-1,TRBV29-1,NA,CSVKIGPRGTEAFF,TGCAGCGTTAAGATCGGGCCTCGAGGCACTGAAGCTTTCTTT
NA,TRBJ2-5,TRBV5-1,NA,CASSLGEKETQYF,TGCGCCAGCAGTTTGGGGGAGAAGGAGACCCAGTACTTC
NA,TRBJ1-2,TRBV18,NA,CASSRSGAGYTF,TGTGCCAGCTCACGATCGGGGGCCGGCTACACCTTC
NA,TRBJ2-7,TRBV30,NA,CAWGSGTEQYF,TGTGCCTGGGGGTCTGGGACCGAGCAGTACTTC
NA,TRBJ2-1,TRBV6-1,NA,CTSEGGGQVEQFF,TGTACCAGCGAGGGGGGGGGTCAGGTTGAGCAGTTCTTC
few,TRBJ1-5,TRBV7-6,NA,CASSPDLNHPQHF,TGTGCCAGCAGCCCGGATCTAAATCACCCCCAGCATTTT
once,TRBJ1-1,TRBV10-1,NA,CASTSWGPEAFF,TGCGCCAGCACCAGTTGGGGCCCTGAAGCTTTCTTT
NA,TRBJ2-7,TRBV19,NA,CASSTEQGYEQYF,TGTGCCAGTAGTACGGAACAGGGATACGAGCAGTACTTC
NA,TRBJ1-1,TRBV10-1,NA,CASSEGGTKTEAFF,TGCGCCAGCAGTGAGGGGGGTACGAAGACTGAAGCTTTCTTT
NA,TRBJ1-2,TRBV20-1,TRBD1,CSANRDRALGYGYTF,TGCAGTGCTAACCGGGACAGGGCGTTAGGCTATGGCTACACCTTC
medium-sized,TRBJ1-5,TRBV7-9,NA,CASSSGTNQPQHF,TGTGCCAGCAGCTCCGGGACAAATCAGCCCCAGCATTTT
few,TRBJ1-5,TRBV20-1,TRBD1,CSAPRTGDVQPQHF,TGCAGTGCTCCCCGGACAGGTGACGTTCAACCCCAGCATTTT
once,TRBJ1-5,TRBV19,NA,CASSISVINQPQHF,TGTGCCAGTAGTATATCAGTTATCAATCAGCCCCAGCATTTT
NA,TRBJ2-7,TRBV6-1,NA,CASSEETASSYEQYF,TGTGCCAGCAGTGAGGAGACCGCGAGCTCCTACGAGCAGTACTTC
NA,TRBJ1-2,TRBV18,NA,CASSPTTTENYGYTF,TGTGCCAGCTCACCTACTACGACAGAGAACTATGGCTACACCTTC
NA,TRBJ2-7,TRBV19,TRBD1,CASTGTGTYEQYF,TGTGCCAGCACCGGGACAGGAACCTACGAGCAGTACTTC
NA,TRBJ1-1,TRBV18,NA,CASSPMGNTEAFF,TGTGCCAGCTCACCAATGGGGAACACTGAAGCTTTCTTT
NA,TRBJ1-2,TRBV19,NA,CASSIDPGDYTF,TGTGCCAGTAGTATAGATCCCGGGGACTACACCTTC
few,TRBJ1-6,TRBV6-1,NA,CASRDQRQVSPLHF,TGTGCCAGCAGGGATCAGAGACAGGTTTCACCCCTCCACTTT
NA,TRBJ2-3,TRBV6-1,NA,CASSGSATDTQYF,TGTGCCAGCAGTGGAAGTGCCACAGATACGCAGTATTTT